This T cell receptor beta chain is from a study of shared clonotypes between healthy human individuals. Whole-study context: The study used three CD4 naive, three CD4 memory, two CD8 naive and one CD8 memory plate per donor.

With respect to this clone: Its antigen is unidentified.

Sequencing used immunoSEQ multiplex PCR; TCRdb keeps in-frame clones, though not all of them. Counted here are millions of clones, over 85% occurring once; the ten biggest clones make up about 0.13%. Study-level points and caveats: Among non-shared clonotypes, generation probabilities were lower than among those shared by all four donors. Sharing across four donors was highest in naive CD4 (roughly 5%) and lowest in memory CD8 (roughly 0.4%).

There were no recent acute infections or vaccinations among the donors, who were healthy HIV-negative adults. CDR1 and CDR2 (germline): SNHLY, FYNNEI. The CDR3 runs 15 residues. The J segment lost 5 bases and the V segment lost 4 bases, leaving 9 bases of the junction unmatched. Sample: naive CD4+ T cells sorted from blood. Subset here: CD45RA+ positively selected. The receptor's source is a man between 18 and 35 years old in good health. The rearrangement uses TRBV2 and TRBJ2-5, with 8 positions matching TRBD1. For the CDR3, the DNA is TGTGCCAGCAGTGGGGACAGGAGAGAGCGGGAGACCCAGTACTTC. This codes for CASSGDRRERETQYF.